The clone carrying this TCR beta chain was detected only once. Antigen: not known. This entry comes from a study of cytomegalovirus exposure and HLA in healthy donors. As for the study in general: T cells numbering around 200 million yielded 90 million to 140 million unique TCR beta sequences in an earlier analysis.

With 60 Vbeta and 13 Jbeta primers, the PCR was carried out. Only in-frame clones appear in the TCRdb table, and some are missing; sequencing was by immunoSEQ multiplex PCR. The sample contains more than 45,000 clones, roughly 80% of which appear only once. The CDR3 contains 15 residues. CDR1 is SGHRS and CDR2 is YFSETQ in the germline V gene. The ends were cut back, 7 bases at V and 0 bases at J, with 16 bases in the middle. General study results and limits: In a later analysis, a genetic analysis reported fewer productive-TCR N-insertions in an Asian-associated ancestry cluster than the cohort average. Reported findings show TCR beta sequences accurately forecast HLA-A and HLA-B alleles in most subjects.

Sequenced sample: PBMCs. The gene calls are TRBV5-1 and TRBJ2-5; D perhaps matches TRBD2 (6 bases). This sequence originates from a woman in her thirties or forties in good health and CMV-seropositive. The CDR3 loop reads CASSRGAGNQETQYF. Here the CDR3 DNA reads TGCGCCAGCTCCCGAGGAGCGGGCAACCAAGAGACCCAGTACTTC. The whole variable domain, filled in from reference TRBV5-1 and TRBJ2-5, reads KAGVTQTPRYLIKTRGQQVTLSCSPISGHRSVSWYQQTPGQGLQFLFEYFSETQRNKGNFPGRFSGRQFSNSRSEMNVSTLELGDSALYLCASSRGAGNQETQYFGPGTRLLVL.